This passage covers 14 T cell receptor beta chains from one sample sequenced in a study of T cells after yellow fever vaccination. From the 5' RACE reads, TCRdb called clonotypes with MiXCR, one entry per CDR3 protein. Found here are roughly 300,000 distinct CDR3 sequences, 8.1% of them singletons; the top ten hold 17%. Material: PBMCs, obtained about 41 days after the first yellow fever vaccination. The receptors here all came from a man aged 18 to 29 who received the YFV17D yellow fever vaccine.

This clonotype was detected only a few times. The V call is TRBV6-2 or TRBV6-3, the J call TRBJ2-3; D may be TRBD1 or TRBD2 (5 bases each). The germline gives CDR1 MNHEY, CDR2 SVGEGT. V gave up 2 bases and J gave up 0 bases, with 24 bases separating them. The CDR3 totals 20 residues. CDR3 DNA: TGTGCCAGCAGTTACCCGGCGCGCGCCGGGGCGAGGACTAGCACAGATACGCAGTATTTT. This translates into CASSYPARAGARTSTDTQYF.

This clonotype was observed a handful of times. The chain is built from TRBV9 and TRBJ1-1; D is unresolved. The CDR3 length is 14 residues. Germline V gene sequence: CDR1 SGDLS, CDR2 YYNGEE. The germline V and J ends were trimmed by 4 bases and 3 bases, with 13 bases remaining between them. The CDR3 sequence: CASSTPPLDTEAFF. In DNA form, the CDR3 reads TGTGCCAGCAGCACCCCCCCTCTGGACACTGAAGCTTTCTTT. The full variable domain, rest sourced from reference TRBV9 and TRBJ1-1, is DSGVTQTPKHLITATGQRVTLRCSPRSGDLSVYWYQQSLDQGLQFLIQYYNGEERAKGNILERFSAQQFPDLHSELNLSSLELGDSALYFCASSTPPLDTEAFFGQGTRLTVV.

This clonotype was counted between two and nine times. The chain carries TRBV7-6 and TRBJ2-5; 12 bases line up with TRBD2. Germline V gene lookup returns CDR1 SGHVS and CDR2 FNYEAQ. Trimming removed 5 bases from V and 2 bases from J; junction bases left unmatched: 6. The CDR3 contains 16 residues. The CDR3 coding sequence is TGTGCCAGCAGCCTCCGACTAGCGGGGGATCAAGAGACCCAGTACTTC. Protein product: CASSLRLAGDQETQYF.

The chain is built from TRBV29-1 and TRBJ2-1, with a tentative D call TRBD2 (6 bases). CDR1 is SQVTM and CDR2 is ANQGSEA in the germline V gene. The CDR3 has 11 amino acids. V was pared by 4 bases and J by 5 bases, with 6 bases between. The CDR3 DNA reads TGCAGCGTTGGGGGGGACAATGAGCAGTTCTTC. Amino acid sequence: CSVGGDNEQFF.

V and J are TRBV10-3 and TRBJ2-5; D possibly corresponds to TRBD2 (6 bases). CDR3 length equals 17 residues. V lost 3 bases to trimming and J lost 5 bases, with 22 bases between them. Germline V gene sequence: CDR1 ENHRY, CDR2 SYGVKD. Here the CDR3 DNA reads TGTGCCATCAGTGAAGGCCCCAGATATGCGGGGAGGGAGACCCAGTACTTC. The encoded protein is CAISEGPRYAGRETQYF.

This clonotype has only a few counts. The J gene is TRBJ2-3, the V gene TRBV4-1; 8 bases are shared with TRBD2. V trimming: 4 bases; J trimming: 6 bases; junction bases outside the gene matches: 9. Germline values: CDR1 MGHRA, CDR2 YSYEKL. This CDR3 comprises 15 residues. The CDR3 loop reads CASSPRDAGGDTQYF. The CDR3 bases are TGCGCCAGCAGCCCCCGGGACGCGGGGGGCGATACGCAGTATTTT.

The rearrangement uses TRBV20-1 and TRBJ2-5; D perhaps matches TRBD1 (7 bases). The CDR3 covers 13 residues. CDR1 is DFQATT and CDR2 is SNEGSKA in the germline V gene (reference sequence). V lost 3 bases to trimming and J lost 4 bases, with 12 bases between them. CDR3 in amino acids: CSASGGGAETQYF. The CDR3 bases are TGCAGTGCTAGTGGAGGGGGCGCAGAGACCCAGTACTTC.

This clonotype was recorded a few times. The chain couples TRBV5-1 to TRBJ2-1, with 8 bases lining up with TRBD1. V lost 0 bases and J lost 3; bases outside the gene matches: 5. CDR3 length: 16 residues. The germline gives CDR1 SGHRS, CDR2 YFSETQ. CDR3 coding DNA: TGCGCCAGCAGCTTGGAGCGGACAGGGTTCTACAATGAGCAGTTCTTC. It is translated as CASSLERTGFYNEQFF.

There are a few counts of this clonotype. V usage is TRBV7-9 and J usage is TRBJ2-7; tentatively, D is TRBD2 (6 bases). This CDR3 spans 16 amino acids. V was cut by 6 bases and J by 2 bases, with 20 bases left in between. Germline assignment: CDR1 SEHNR and CDR2 FQNEAQ (reference sequence). The CDR3, as DNA: TGTGCCAGCAGTCGCCTCCGGACTACTCGACCCTACGAGCAGTACTTC. It yields the protein CASSRLRTTRPYEQYF.

This clonotype has a handful of counts. V and J are TRBV7-2 and TRBJ1-6; D is undetermined. Germline CDR1 reads SGHTA; CDR2 reads FQGNSA. V lost 7 bases, J lost 0 bases, and 10 bases lay in between. The CDR3 runs to 15 residues. The CDR3 coding sequence is TGTGCCAGCAACGTATATAGCTCCTATAATTCACCCCTCCACTTT. As protein: CASNVYSSYNSPLHF. Full variable domain (missing parts from reference TRBV7-2 and TRBJ1-6): GAGVSQSPSNKVTEKGKDVELRCDPISGHTALYWYRQSLGQGLEFLIYFQGNSAPDKSGLPSDRFSAERTGGSVSTLTIQRTQQEDSAVYLCASNVYSSYNSPLHFGNGTRLTVT.

This chain joins TRBV7-2 and TRBJ2-5, with 11 bases that match TRBD2. The CDR3 spans 14 residues. Trimming at V came to 5 bases and at J to 7 bases, leaving 6 bases not matched to a gene. Germline V gene data show CDR1 as SGHTA and CDR2 as FQGNSA. CDR3 nucleotides: TGTGCCAGCAGCCCAAATAGCGGGGGGGGGACCCAGTACTTC. This encodes CASSPNSGGGTQYF.

V is TRBV6-2 or TRBV6-3 and J is TRBJ1-5, with a possible D match to TRBD1 (5 bases). Germline V gene data show CDR1 as MNHEY and CDR2 as SVGEGT. V lost 7 bases and J lost 2, with 12 bases in between. This CDR3 is 14 amino acids long. The CDR3 region has the DNA TGTGCCAGCAACGCCTGGGGGGGCAATCAGCCCCAGCATTTT. Translated, it gives CASNAWGGNQPQHF.

This clonotype was counted a few times. V gene TRBV12-3 or TRBV12-4 combines with J gene TRBJ2-2; the match to TRBD1 covers 8 bases. The CDR3 runs to 15 residues. The V gene end was trimmed by 5 bases and the J gene end by 2 bases; junction bases not matched to a gene: 4. This chain's CDR3 is CASSGQGSNTGELFF. Written as DNA, the CDR3 is TGTGCCAGCAGTGGACAGGGTAGTAACACCGGGGAGCTGTTTTTT.

The CDR3 DNA is TGTGCCAGCAGCTTGTCGGGTAGGGCTGGAAACACCATATATTTT. Translating it yields CASSLSGRAGNTIYF. This chain connects TRBV5-4 to TRBJ1-3; D is uncertain. The CDR3 extends over 15 amino acids. V was pared by 1 base and J by 2 bases, with 10 bases between. Germline V gives CDR1 SGHNT, CDR2 YYREEE (reference sequence).